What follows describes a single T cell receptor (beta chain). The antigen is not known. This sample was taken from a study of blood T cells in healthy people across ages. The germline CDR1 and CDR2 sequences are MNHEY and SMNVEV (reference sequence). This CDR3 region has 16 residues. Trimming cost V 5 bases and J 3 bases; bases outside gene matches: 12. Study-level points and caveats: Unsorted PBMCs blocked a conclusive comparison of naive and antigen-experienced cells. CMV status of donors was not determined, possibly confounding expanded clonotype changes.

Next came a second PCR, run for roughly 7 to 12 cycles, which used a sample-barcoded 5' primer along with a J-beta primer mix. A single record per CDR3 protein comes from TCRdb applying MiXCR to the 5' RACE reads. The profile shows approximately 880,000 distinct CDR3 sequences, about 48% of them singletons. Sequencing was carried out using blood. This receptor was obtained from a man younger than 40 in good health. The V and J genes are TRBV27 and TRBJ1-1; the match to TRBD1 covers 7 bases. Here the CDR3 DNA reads TGTGCCAGCAGTACTCTTATGACAGGGATGGACACTGAAGCTTTCTTT. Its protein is CASSTLMTGMDTEAFF.